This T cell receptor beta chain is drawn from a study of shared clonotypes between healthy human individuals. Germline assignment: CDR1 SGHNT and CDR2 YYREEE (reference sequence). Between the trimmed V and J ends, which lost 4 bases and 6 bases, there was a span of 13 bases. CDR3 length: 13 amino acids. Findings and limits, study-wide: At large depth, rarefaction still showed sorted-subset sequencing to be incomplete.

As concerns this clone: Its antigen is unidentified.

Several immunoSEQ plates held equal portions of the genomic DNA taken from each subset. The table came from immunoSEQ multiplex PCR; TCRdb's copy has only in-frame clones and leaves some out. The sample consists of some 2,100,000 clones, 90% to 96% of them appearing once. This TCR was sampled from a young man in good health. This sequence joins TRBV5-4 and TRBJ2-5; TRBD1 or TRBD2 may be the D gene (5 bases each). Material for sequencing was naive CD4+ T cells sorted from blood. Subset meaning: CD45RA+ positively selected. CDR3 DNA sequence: TGTGCCAGCAGCGGGACCGACGAAAAGACCCAGTACTTC. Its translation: CASSGTDEKTQYF.